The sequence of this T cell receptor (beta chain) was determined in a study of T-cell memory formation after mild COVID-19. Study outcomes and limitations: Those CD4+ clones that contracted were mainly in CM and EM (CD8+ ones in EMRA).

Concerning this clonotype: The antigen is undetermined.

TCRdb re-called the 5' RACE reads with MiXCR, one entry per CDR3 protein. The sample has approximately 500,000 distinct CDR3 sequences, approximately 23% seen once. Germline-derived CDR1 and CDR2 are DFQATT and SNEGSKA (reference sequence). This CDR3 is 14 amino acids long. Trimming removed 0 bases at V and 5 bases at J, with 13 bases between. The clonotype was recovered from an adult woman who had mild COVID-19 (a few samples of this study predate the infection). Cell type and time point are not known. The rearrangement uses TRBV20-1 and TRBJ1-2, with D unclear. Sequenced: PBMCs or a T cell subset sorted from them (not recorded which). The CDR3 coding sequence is TGCAGTGCTAGAGATGTGGAGGGATATTATGGCTACACCTTC. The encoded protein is CSARDVEGYYGYTF.